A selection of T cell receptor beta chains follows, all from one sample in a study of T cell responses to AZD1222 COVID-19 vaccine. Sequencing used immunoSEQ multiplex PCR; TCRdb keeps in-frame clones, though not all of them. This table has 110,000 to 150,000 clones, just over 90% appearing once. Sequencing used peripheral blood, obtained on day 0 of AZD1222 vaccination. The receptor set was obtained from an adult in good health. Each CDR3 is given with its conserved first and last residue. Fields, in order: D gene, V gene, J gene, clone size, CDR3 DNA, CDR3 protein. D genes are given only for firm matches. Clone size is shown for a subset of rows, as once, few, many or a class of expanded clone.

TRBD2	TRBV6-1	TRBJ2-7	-	TGTGCCAGCAGTGAAGTCTCTAGCGGGGGCTACGAGCAGTACTTC	CASSEVSSGGYEQYF
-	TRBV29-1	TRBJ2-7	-	TGCAGCGTTGAAGGTGGGGGGTACGAGCAGTACTTC	CSVEGGGYEQYF
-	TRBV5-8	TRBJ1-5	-	TGTGCCAGCAGCCACGGACAGAACCTCAATCAGCCCCAGCATTTT	CASSHGQNLNQPQHF
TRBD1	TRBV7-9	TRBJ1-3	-	TGTGCCAGCGCCCAGGGGACAGGGATGAGAAACACCATATATTTT	CASAQGTGMRNTIYF
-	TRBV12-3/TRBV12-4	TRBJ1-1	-	TGTGCCAGCAGTTTAGCCAGGGAAGCTTTCTTT	CASSLAREAFF
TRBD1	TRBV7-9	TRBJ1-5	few	TGTGCCAGCAGCTTAGGCGGGACAGGGGCGAGGAATCAGCCCCAGCATTTT	CASSLGGTGARNQPQHF
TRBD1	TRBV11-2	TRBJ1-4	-	TGTGCCAGCAGCCCTAGACAGGGGAATGAAAAACTGTTTTTT	CASSPRQGNEKLFF
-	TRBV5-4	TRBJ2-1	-	TGTGCCAGCAGCTCCCGGGAAAGCAATGAGCAGTTCTTC	CASSSRESNEQFF
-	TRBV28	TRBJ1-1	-	TGTGCCAGCAGTTCCCGGGACTTTCCCACTGAAGCTTTCTTT	CASSSRDFPTEAFF
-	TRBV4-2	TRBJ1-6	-	TGTGCCAGCAGCCCCTCGAACAGGGCCTATAATTCACCCCTCCACTTT	CASSPSNRAYNSPLHF
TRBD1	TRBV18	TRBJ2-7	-	TGTGCCAGCCGTGGACAGGGTACGTACGAGCAGTACTTC	CASRGQGTYEQYF
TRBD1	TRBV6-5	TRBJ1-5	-	TGTGCCAGCAGTTACCGCGGACAGGGTCGGCATTTT	CASSYRGQGRHF
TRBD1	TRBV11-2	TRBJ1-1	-	TGTGCCAGCAGCCATACAGGGGTCCCGAACACTGAAGCTTTCTTT	CASSHTGVPNTEAFF
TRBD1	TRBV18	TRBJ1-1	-	TGTGCCAGCTCACCACCCGGGACAGTCAAAGCTTTCTTT	CASSPPGTVKAFF
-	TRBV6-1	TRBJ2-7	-	TGTGCCAGCAGATTACGTGAGGGAGCCACCTACGAGCAGTACTTC	CASRLREGATYEQYF
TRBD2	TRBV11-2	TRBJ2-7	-	TGTGCCAGCAGCTTAGACGGCGGGAGATACGAGCAGTACTTC	CASSLDGGRYEQYF
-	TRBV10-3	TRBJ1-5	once	TGTGCCATCAGTGCGGACAGTAGTAATTGGCAGCCCCAGCATTTT	CAISADSSNWQPQHF
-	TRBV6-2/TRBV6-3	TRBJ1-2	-	TGTGCCAGCAGTCCCGACACCTATGGCTACACCTTC	CASSPDTYGYTF
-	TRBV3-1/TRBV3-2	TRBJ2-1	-	TGTGCCAGCAGCCGATTTGGGGGAGGATACAATGAGCAGTTCTTC	CASSRFGGGYNEQFF
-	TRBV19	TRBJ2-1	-	TGTGCCAGTAGTTCGGACGCTTACAATGAGCAGTTCTTC	CASSSDAYNEQFF
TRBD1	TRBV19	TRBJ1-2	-	TGTGCCAGTAGTATAGGGGACAGGGCCCTCACTGGCTACACCTTC	CASSIGDRALTGYTF
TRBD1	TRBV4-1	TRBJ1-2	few	TGCGCCAGCAGCCAAGATCAGGGGGAGTATGGCTACACCTTC	CASSQDQGEYGYTF
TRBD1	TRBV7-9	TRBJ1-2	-	TGTGCCAGCAGAGGTTGGACAGGGGAAGGCTACACCTTC	CASRGWTGEGYTF
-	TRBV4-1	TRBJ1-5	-	TGCGCCAGCAGCCAAGAGCCCACAGGGTGGGATCAGCCCCAGCATTTT	CASSQEPTGWDQPQHF
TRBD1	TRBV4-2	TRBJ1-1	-	TGTGCCAGCAGCCAGACAGGGGTCGGGGACACTGAAGCTTTCTTT	CASSQTGVGDTEAFF
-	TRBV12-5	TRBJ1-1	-	TGTGCTAGTGGGGGACATGACACTGAAGCTTTCTTT	CASGGHDTEAFF
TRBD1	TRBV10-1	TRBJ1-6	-	TGCGCCAGCAGTGGAAACAGGGGGCCGGATTCACCCCTCCACTTT	CASSGNRGPDSPLHF
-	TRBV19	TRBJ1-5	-	TGTGCCAGTAGTGTGGGGGGGCTCAAGCCCCAGCATTTT	CASSVGGLKPQHF
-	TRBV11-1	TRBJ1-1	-	TGTGCCAGCAGCCGGGCGAGGGGTCTTGAAGCTTTCTTT	CASSRARGLEAFF
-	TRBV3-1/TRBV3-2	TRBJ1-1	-	TGTGCCAGCAGCCGACCGCCCGCTGAAGCTTTCTTT	CASSRPPAEAFF
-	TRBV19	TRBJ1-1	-	TGTGCCACGAGACAGACGGTGAACACTGAAGCTTTCTTT	CATRQTVNTEAFF
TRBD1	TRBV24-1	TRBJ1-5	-	TGTGCCACCAGTGATCCGGAACAGGGGGAAGGTAGTCAGCCCCAGCATTTT	CATSDPEQGEGSQPQHF
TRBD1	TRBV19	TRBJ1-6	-	TGTGCCAGTAGTACGGGACAGGGGGCAAATTCACCCCTCCACTTT	CASSTGQGANSPLHF
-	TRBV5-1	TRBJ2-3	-	TGCGCCAGCAGCTTGTTAGGGGATACGCAGTATTTT	CASSLLGDTQYF
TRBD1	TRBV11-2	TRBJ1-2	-	TGTGCCAGCAGCTTAGGCAGGGGGGAAGGGGGCTACACCTTC	CASSLGRGEGGYTF
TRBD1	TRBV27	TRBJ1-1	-	TGTGCCAGCAGTCGGGACAGACTAAACCGATATACTGAAGCTTTCTTT	CASSRDRLNRYTEAFF
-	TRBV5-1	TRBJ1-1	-	TGCGCCAGCAGCATCGGGACACCGAACACTGAAGCTTTCTTT	CASSIGTPNTEAFF
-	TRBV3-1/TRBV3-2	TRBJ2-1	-	TGTGCCAGCAGCAAAACGTTAGCCGATGAGCAGTTCTTC	CASSKTLADEQFF
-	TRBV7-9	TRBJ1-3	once	TGTGCCAGCAGCCCCCTAGGAAACTCTGGAAACACCATATATTTT	CASSPLGNSGNTIYF
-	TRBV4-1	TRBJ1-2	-	TGCGCCAGCAGCCAAGTTGACTCGGGGAGAGATGGCTACACCTTC	CASSQVDSGRDGYTF
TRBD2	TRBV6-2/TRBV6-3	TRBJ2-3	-	TGTGCCAGCAGTTACGGTCGGGGGGGAAGCACAGATACGCAGTATTTT	CASSYGRGGSTDTQYF
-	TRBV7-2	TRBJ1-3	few	TGTGCCAGCAGCTTAGAGGCCTCTGGAAACACCATATATTTT	CASSLEASGNTIYF
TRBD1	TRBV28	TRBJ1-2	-	TGTGCCAGCAGTTTCCTGGACAGGAACTACTACACCTTC	CASSFLDRNYYTF
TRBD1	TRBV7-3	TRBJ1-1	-	TGTGCCAGCAGCCCGGACAGGATGACTGAAGCTTTCTTT	CASSPDRMTEAFF
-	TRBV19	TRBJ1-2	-	TGTGCCAGTAGTATCGCCAGGCGAAACGGAGGCTACACCTTC	CASSIARRNGGYTF
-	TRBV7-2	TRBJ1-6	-	TGTGCCAGCAGCTTAGTCGCACAGGGAGCTTCACCCCTCCACTTT	CASSLVAQGASPLHF
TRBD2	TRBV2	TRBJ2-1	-	TGTGCCAGCAGTGAGCGGGGGGGCACCGATGAGCAGTTCTTC	CASSERGGTDEQFF
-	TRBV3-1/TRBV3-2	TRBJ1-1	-	TGTGCCAGCAGCCAAGAAGGGGGAGGGCAGGAAGCTTTCTTT	CASSQEGGGQEAFF